The 5 T cell receptor beta chains below all came from one sample that was sequenced in a study of OX40 agonist ivuxolimab in advanced cancers. Sequenced by immunoSEQ multiplex PCR; TCRdb stores in-frame clones only, minus some. The sample lists some 150,000 clones, less than 95% seen once, with less than 1.1% in the top ten. This specimen was CD4+ or CD8+ T cells sorted from blood, taken in a trial of the OX40 agonist ivuxolimab. The receptors derive from an adult with an advanced solid tumor such as melanoma, head and neck, liver or kidney cancer.

For the CDR3, the DNA is TGTGCCAGCAGCTCCGGGACTAGGAGTGAGACCCAGTACTTC. It codes for CASSSGTRSETQYF. V and J are TRBV5-6 and TRBJ2-5; 8 positions match TRBD2. With 3 bases clipped from V and 5 bases from J, the junction kept 6 bases outside the gene matches. CDR1 is SGHDT, CDR2 YYEEEE, per germline. The CDR3 is made up of 14 amino acids.

This clone has a single count. This chain connects TRBV11-2 to TRBJ1-3; D is unclear. V was trimmed by 7 bases and J by 4 bases, leaving 17 bases between them. Germline CDR1 SGHAT, CDR2 FQNNGV. The CDR3 covers 15 residues. The CDR3 nucleotides are TGTGCCAGCACCCCCAACGCGGGATTCGGAAACACCATATATTTT. Protein: CASTPNAGFGNTIYF.

This sequence joins TRBV18 and TRBJ2-2; 10 bases line up with TRBD2. The CDR3 is 16 residues long. Looked up from germline, CDR1 is KGHSH and CDR2 is LQKENI. V shed 6 bases, J shed 5 bases, and the junction held 9 bases outside the gene matches. CDR3 nucleotide sequence: TGTGCCAGCTCCCCGCGGCTAGCGGGAGAAACCGGGGAGCTGTTTTTT. It yields the protein CASSPRLAGETGELFF.

The rearrangement uses TRBV19 and TRBJ2-5; TRBD2 agrees at 14 bases. The last part of the DNA fits TRBJ2-7 better; the J call may be wrong. CDR3 length: 15 amino acids. Germline-derived CDR1 and CDR2 are LNHDA and SQIVND (reference sequence). The CDR3 protein is CASSIGTSGSYEQYF. The CDR3 bases are TGTGCCAGTAGTATTGGGACTAGCGGGAGCTACGAGCAGTACTTC.

The chain has TRBV28 and TRBJ1-1, with D maybe TRBD1 (5 bases). CDR3 size: 14 residues. Trimming left V 6 bases short and J 8 bases short, with 19 bases between. Per the germline V gene, CDR1 is MDHEN and CDR2 is SYDVKM. CDR3 sequence reads: CASSPGRPEGEAFF. CDR3 DNA: TGTGCCAGCAGCCCTGGACGGCCGGAGGGGGAAGCTTTCTTT.